One sample yielded the 26 T cell receptor beta chains listed below, sequenced in a study of blood T cell repertoires in COVID-19. Profiling relied on immunoSEQ multiplex PCR, and the TCRdb table lists in-frame clones only, not all of them. The table shows roughly 100,000 clones, with roughly 80% occurring only once. Specimen: peripheral blood. The receptors were gathered from a woman between 65 and 79 years old with acute or convalescent COVID-19.

The chain links TRBV11-2 to TRBJ2-3, with TRBD2 identical over 8 bases. The CDR3 contains 18 residues. Germline V lookup: CDR1 SGHAT, CDR2 FQNNGV. V was clipped by 1 base and J by 0 bases; unmatched bases: 9. This CDR3 reads CASSLGAGVDVSTDTQYF. The CDR3 DNA reads as TGTGCCAGCAGCTTAGGAGCGGGGGTCGATGTAAGCACAGATACGCAGTATTTT.

As DNA, the CDR3 is TGTGCCAGCAGATTCAGGGGGATGAACACTGAAGCTTTCTTT. Encoded protein: CASRFRGMNTEAFF. The V call is TRBV27, the J call TRBJ1-1; 7 nucleotides align to TRBD1. The J segment lost 0 bases and the V segment lost 6 bases, leaving 4 bases of the junction unmatched. This CDR3 is 14 amino acids long. Germline CDR1 reads MNHEY; CDR2 reads SMNVEV (reference sequence).

The chain couples TRBV5-8 to TRBJ1-5, with 10 nucleotides matching TRBD1. The junction had 13 bases not matched to a gene; V was cut back by 4 bases and J by 6 bases. The CDR3 contains 17 residues. Germline CDR1 SGHTS, CDR2 YDEGEE. The CDR3 loop is CASSKLIGTGDAQPQHF. The CDR3 nucleotides read TGTGCCAGCAGCAAACTAATTGGGACAGGGGACGCTCAGCCCCAGCATTTT.

The V call is TRBV6-6, the J call TRBJ1-6; the D gene is possibly TRBD1 (6 bases). Trimming removed 2 bases at V and 5 bases at J, with 13 bases between. CDR1 MNHNY and CDR2 SVGAGI come from the germline V gene (reference sequence). The CDR3 runs 16 residues. Here the CDR3 reads CASSYPPGQNNSPLHF. The CDR3 DNA sequence: TGTGCCAGCAGTTACCCCCCGGGACAAAATAATTCACCCCTCCACTTT.

The chain recombines TRBV5-1 with TRBJ1-2, with D perhaps matching TRBD1 (5 bases). Between the trimmed V and J ends, which lost 6 bases and 0 bases, there was a span of 12 bases. This CDR3 has 14 amino acids. Germline CDR1 and CDR2: SGHRS and YFSETQ. For the CDR3, the DNA is TGCGCCAGCACCCGGGACTCTTCTAACTATGGCTACACCTTC. Encoded protein: CASTRDSSNYGYTF.

This clone was recorded once. The chain combines TRBV29-1 with TRBJ2-2; TRBD2 matches at 14 bases. Per the germline V gene, CDR1 is SQVTM and CDR2 is ANQGSEA. V was pared by 5 bases and J by 5 bases, with 4 bases of the junction left unmatched. CDR3 size: 15 residues. This CDR3 reads CSVRTSGGYTGELFF. CDR3 coding DNA: TGCAGCGTTCGGACTAGCGGGGGGTATACCGGGGAGCTGTTTTTT.

In this sample, this clone turned up a few times. The chain employs TRBV3-1 (or the pseudogene TRBV3-2) and TRBJ2-5; a weak D match, TRBD2 (7 bases). The CDR3 is 13 amino acids. V lost 8 bases and J lost 4, with 14 bases in between. Germline CDR1 reads LGHDT; CDR2 reads YNNKEL (reference sequence). CDR3 amino acids: CASAVRGGETQYF. The CDR3 DNA reads TGTGCCAGCGCCGTGAGGGGGGGAGAGACCCAGTACTTC.

This clone showed up just a few times. The chain recombines TRBV10-3 with TRBJ1-2; a possible D gene is TRBD1 (5 bases). The CDR3 extends over 14 amino acids. From germline, CDR1 is ENHRY and CDR2 SYGVKD. V was cut by 2 bases and J by 4 bases, with 11 bases left in between. The CDR3 loop is CAISEIDSVYGYTF. The DNA of the CDR3 is TGTGCCATCAGTGAGATAGACAGCGTCTATGGCTACACCTTC.

The V call is TRBV9, the J call TRBJ1-3, with D uncertain. The CDR3 covers 16 residues. The V end was cut by 0 bases, the J end by 0 bases, with 10 bases between. CDR1 is SGDLS and CDR2 is YYNGEE in the germline V gene. CDR3 coding DNA: TGTGCCAGCAGCGTAGATGCCCGGGGCTCTGGAAACACCATATATTTT. This sequence encodes CASSVDARGSGNTIYF.

V and J are TRBV9 and TRBJ2-1; 7 bases line up with TRBD1. Germline CDR1 and CDR2: SGDLS and YYNGEE. The CDR3 has 16 amino acids. Trimming took 4 bases from V and 9 from J; bases not matched to a gene: 16. In nucleotides, the CDR3 is TGTGCCAGCAGCCCTAGGGCAGGGCAGGGGGTTCCTGAGCAGTTCTTC. Protein product: CASSPRAGQGVPEQFF.

The rearrangement links TRBV5-4 to TRBJ2-7; 7 bases line up with TRBD1. Per the germline V gene, CDR1 is SGHNT and CDR2 is YYREEE (reference sequence). V trimming: 9 bases; J trimming: 2 bases; junction bases outside the gene matches: 8. This CDR3 spans 13 amino acids. Here the CDR3 DNA reads TGTGCCACCCGGGACAGCCGCACCTACGAGCAGTACTTC. Encoded protein: CATRDSRTYEQYF.

CDR3 in DNA: TGTGCTAGTGTTGACGGGGGGGGTTCGAGCAATCAGCCCCAGCATTTT. Residues: CASVDGGGSSNQPQHF. The chain has TRBV12-5 and TRBJ1-5; D may be TRBD1 (5 bases). The CDR3 is 16 residues long. Germline-derived CDR1 and CDR2 are LGHNT and FRNRAP. Trimming shortened V by 7 bases and J by 1 base, and 17 bases separated the two germline ends.

V gene TRBV7-2 combines with J gene TRBJ1-5; D uncertain. Looked up from germline, CDR1 is SGHTA and CDR2 is FQGNSA. V dropped 3 bases and J dropped 3 bases, with 12 bases sitting between them. The CDR3 contains 15 residues. CDR3 DNA: TGTGCCAGCAGCTTTAGGCCGGGTCCCAATCAGCCCCAGCATTTT. Translated, it gives CASSFRPGPNQPQHF.

This clone occurred a few times. This rearrangement joins TRBV28 to TRBJ1-5; 8 positions agree with TRBD1. CDR1 is MDHEN and CDR2 is SYDVKM in the germline V gene. With V trimmed by 5 bases and J by 2 bases, 11 bases remained unmatched. The length of the CDR3 is 17 residues. The CDR3 sequence is CASSLWTGQGGNQPQHF. As DNA, the CDR3 is TGTGCCAGCAGTCTTTGGACAGGGCAAGGGGGCAATCAGCCCCAGCATTTT.

V is TRBV27 and J is TRBJ2-5, with TRBD2 identical over 12 bases. The CDR3 covers 16 residues. J was trimmed by 4 bases and V by 3 bases; bases with no gene match: 6. Germline-derived CDR1 and CDR2 are MNHEY and SMNVEV (reference sequence). CDR3 sequence: CASSFASGGAPETQYF. The CDR3 DNA is TGTGCCAGCAGTTTCGCTAGCGGGGGGGCCCCAGAGACCCAGTACTTC.

The chain links TRBV11-2 to TRBJ2-7, with 8 bases fitting TRBD1. V shed 5 bases, J shed 0 bases, and the junction held 9 bases outside the gene matches. Germline assignment: CDR1 SGHAT and CDR2 FQNNGV. CDR3 length: 16 residues. The CDR3: CASSPGRTGSSYEQYF. The CDR3 DNA is TGTGCCAGCAGCCCAGGGAGGACAGGGAGCTCCTACGAGCAGTACTTC.

The rearrangement uses TRBV28 and TRBJ2-1; 8 bases line up with TRBD2. V was pared by 6 bases and J by 7 bases, with 11 bases of the junction left unmatched. Germline values: CDR1 MDHEN, CDR2 SYDVKM. There are 15 residues in the CDR3. Here the CDR3 DNA reads TGTGCCAGCAGGCCTCCCGGGGGGGCCGGGAATGAGCAGTTCTTC. Its translation is CASRPPGGAGNEQFF.

This chain links TRBV29-1 with TRBJ2-5; weak D call: TRBD1 (6 bases). Germline V gives CDR1 SQVTM, CDR2 ANQGSEA. V lost 1 base, J lost 5 bases, and 11 bases lay in between. The CDR3 has 13 amino acids. In DNA, the CDR3 is TGCAGCGTTGAAGGGGGGCGCCGGGAGACCCAGTACTTC. Amino acid sequence: CSVEGGRRETQYF.

The chain is built from TRBV24-1 and TRBJ2-1, with no clear D. This CDR3 contains 13 residues. CDR1 is KGHDR, CDR2 SFDVKD, per germline. Trimming shortened V by 6 bases and J by 8 bases, and 13 bases separated the two germline ends. CDR3: CATSNGPVDEQFF. CDR3 DNA: TGTGCCACCAGTAATGGTCCCGTAGATGAGCAGTTCTTC.

The chain combines TRBV27 with TRBJ1-6; D unresolved. Germline-derived CDR1 and CDR2 are MNHEY and SMNVEV (reference sequence). V was clipped by 3 bases and J by 6 bases, with 6 bases between them. The CDR3 has 13 residues. CDR3 DNA: TGTGCCAGCAGTTTCTTACTTAATTCACCCCTCCACTTT. Protein sequence: CASSFLLNSPLHF.

Comments on this clone: An end of the junction differs from the germline gene, which may be a read error. The chain has TRBV29-1 and TRBJ2-5; TRBD2 aligns across 7 bases. Germline V gene data show CDR1 as SQVTM and CDR2 as ANQGSEA. This CDR3 has 12 amino acids. Here the CDR3 DNA reads TGCAGCGTCGAAGGACTAGGCGAGACCCAGTACTTC. Amino acid sequence: CSVEGLGETQYF.

V and J are TRBV5-1 and TRBJ2-5, with D tentatively TRBD2 (6 bases). V dropped 1 base and J dropped 1 base, with 14 bases sitting between them. The CDR3 has 16 residues. CDR1 is SGHRS and CDR2 is YFSETQ in the germline V gene. CDR3 amino acids: CASSLSYREIQETQYF. Here the CDR3 DNA reads TGCGCCAGCAGCTTGTCGTACCGGGAGATCCAAGAGACCCAGTACTTC.

J is TRBJ2-2 and V is TRBV2; D may be TRBD1 (5 bases). The CDR3 is made up of 16 amino acids. V lost 8 bases and J lost 0, with 16 bases in between. Germline assignment: CDR1 SNHLY and CDR2 FYNNEI. The CDR3 protein is CASAKGRASNTGELFF. In DNA form, the CDR3 reads TGTGCCAGCGCGAAAGGCAGGGCCTCGAACACCGGGGAGCTGTTTTTT.

The DNA for the CDR3 is TGCGCCAGCAGCTCCGCACTCCGGGACAGCTCGCAGTACTTC. Translated, it gives CASSSALRDSSQYF. The chain joins TRBV5-1 to TRBJ2-7, with 7 bases matching TRBD1. J was trimmed by 9 bases and V by 3 bases; bases with no gene match: 12. The CDR3 has 14 residues. Germline CDR1 is SGHRS and CDR2 is YFSETQ.

This sequence joins TRBV14 and TRBJ2-7; possible D gene TRBD1, 6 bases. This CDR3 has 15 residues. CDR1 SGHDN and CDR2 FVKESK come from the germline V gene. V was pared by 3 bases and J by 9 bases, with 21 bases between. The chain's CDR3 is CASSQGTLLLGAQYF. The CDR3 DNA is TGTGCCAGCAGCCAGGGGACCCTACTCTTGGGGGCGCAGTACTTC.

J is TRBJ1-3 and V is TRBV13, with D unclear. The germline V gene encodes CDR1 PRHDT and CDR2 FYEKMQ (reference sequence). The CDR3 is made up of 15 amino acids. Trimming took off 0 bases at V and 3 bases at J, with 9 bases between the two ends. The CDR3 DNA is TGTGCCAGCAGCTTAGGACCGAGCCTTGGAAACACCATATATTTT. It yields the protein CASSLGPSLGNTIYF.